A selection of T cell receptor beta chains follows, all from one sample in a study of shared clonotypes between healthy human individuals. Profiled with immunoSEQ multiplex PCR; TCRdb holds only in-frame clones, not every one. The sample includes over 95,000 clones, under 70% of them seen just once. The sequencing input was memory CD8+ T cells sorted from blood. These receptors originate from a woman aged 30 to 39 in good health. Both conserved end residues are part of each CDR3. The order of the fields is clone size, D gene, J gene, V gene, CDR3 protein, CDR3 DNA. The D gene is left open where the match is weak. Size is stated for part of the rows, as once, few or many counts, or as a class when the clone is expanded.

clone size: -; D gene: TRBD1; J gene: TRBJ1-2; V gene: TRBV18; CDR3 protein: CASSPNRGKGYTF; CDR3 DNA: TGTGCCAGCTCACCAAACAGGGGGAAAGGCTACACCTTC
clone size: -; D gene: TRBD2; J gene: TRBJ2-3; V gene: TRBV30; CDR3 protein: CAWSSAGILTDTQYF; CDR3 DNA: TGTGCCTGGTCATCAGCGGGGATACTCACAGATACGCAGTATTTT
clone size: -; D gene: -; J gene: TRBJ2-7; V gene: TRBV20-1; CDR3 protein: CSNPEGYEQYF; CDR3 DNA: TGCAGTAACCCCGAGGGCTACGAGCAGTACTTC
clone size: -; D gene: TRBD1; J gene: TRBJ2-2; V gene: TRBV27; CDR3 protein: CASSSTGRTGELFF; CDR3 DNA: TGTGCCAGCAGTTCGACAGGGCGCACCGGGGAGCTGTTTTTT
clone size: once; D gene: -; J gene: TRBJ2-1; V gene: TRBV28; CDR3 protein: CASSPLPLDAAPYNEQFF; CDR3 DNA: TGTGCCAGCAGTCCCCTTCCTCTCGACGCCGCCCCCTACAATGAGCAGTTCTTC
clone size: many; D gene: -; J gene: TRBJ2-1; V gene: TRBV27; CDR3 protein: CASRTLNNEQFF; CDR3 DNA: TGTGCCAGCCGGACTTTGAACAATGAGCAGTTCTTC
clone size: medium-sized; D gene: -; J gene: TRBJ2-7; V gene: TRBV4-2; CDR3 protein: CASSQDDASPSYEQYF; CDR3 DNA: TGTGCCAGCAGCCAAGATGATGCGTCCCCTTCCTACGAGCAGTACTTC
clone size: -; D gene: -; J gene: TRBJ2-1; V gene: TRBV4-1; CDR3 protein: CASSLRPGGRGTYNEQFF; CDR3 DNA: TGCGCCAGCAGCCTCCGCCCGGGCGGGCGGGGAACCTACAATGAGCAGTTCTTC
clone size: -; D gene: TRBD1; J gene: TRBJ2-7; V gene: TRBV9; CDR3 protein: CASSEGTGTYEQYF; CDR3 DNA: TGTGCCAGCAGCGAGGGGACAGGGACCTACGAGCAGTACTTC
clone size: -; D gene: -; J gene: TRBJ2-3; V gene: TRBV7-9; CDR3 protein: CASSPWGGAERGTDTQYF; CDR3 DNA: TGTGCCAGCAGCCCATGGGGGGGGGCGGAGCGCGGCACAGATACGCAGTATTTT